Shown below are 30 T cell receptor beta chains from a single sample sequenced in a study of shared clonotypes between healthy human individuals. TCRdb keeps only in-frame clones here, not all; method: immunoSEQ multiplex PCR. The data contain over 850,000 clones, around 82% of them singletons. Sequencing was carried out using memory CD4+ T cells from PBMCs. Indicated subset: CD45RA-negative fraction. The receptors derive from a man aged 18 to 35 in good health. Some clones in this sample may be carry-over from other donors' samples.

This clone occurred a few times. The J gene is TRBJ1-2, the V gene TRBV4-1; a weak D match, TRBD1 (6 bases). Looked up from germline, CDR1 is MGHRA and CDR2 is YSYEKL. The CDR3 length is 16 residues. Trimming shortened V by 4 bases and J by 3 bases, and 18 bases separated the two germline ends. The DNA for the CDR3 is TGCGCCAGCAGCCGGGACACCTTAAAAAGGGACTATGGCTACACCTTC. Its translation is CASSRDTLKRDYGYTF.

The chain uses TRBV18 and TRBJ2-1; D is ambiguous. Between the trimmed V and J ends, which lost 1 base and 7 bases, there was a span of 14 bases. The CDR3 length is 15 residues. Germline V lookup: CDR1 KGHSH, CDR2 LQKENI. The CDR3 region is CASSPRQDGRNEQFF. The CDR3 nucleotides are TGTGCCAGCTCACCACGTCAAGATGGGCGGAATGAGCAGTTCTTC. Combining the CDR3 with reference TRBV18 and TRBJ2-1 gives the whole variable domain NAGVMQNPRHLVRRRGQEARLRCSPMKGHSHVYWYRQLPEEGLKFMVYLQKENIIDESGMPKERFSAEFPKEGPSILRIQQVVRGDSAAYFCASSPRQDGRNEQFFGPGTRLTVL.

The V gene is TRBV27, the J gene TRBJ2-7, with D possibly being TRBD1 (5 bases). The CDR3 runs 15 residues. V lost 5 bases, J lost 3 bases, and 17 bases lay in between. Germline V gene lookup returns CDR1 MNHEY and CDR2 SMNVEV (reference sequence). The CDR3 bases are TGTGCCAGCAGTCCAAGGGGCCGGAATTACTACGAGCAGTACTTC. Protein product: CASSPRGRNYYEQYF.

For this clone: The same CDR3 also results from other DNA sequences found in this sample. This chain joins TRBV5-1 and TRBJ2-2; either TRBD1 or TRBD2 may supply D (5 bases each). From germline, CDR1 is SGHRS and CDR2 YFSETQ. The CDR3 extends over 15 amino acids. Trimming cost V 2 bases and J 3 bases, with 11 bases left between them. For the CDR3, the DNA is TGCGCCAGCAGCTTATTGAGAGGGGACACCGGGGAGCTGTTTTTT. It is translated as CASSLLRGDTGELFF.

On this clone itself: Other nucleotide sequences from this sample produce the same CDR3. The chain links TRBV2 to TRBJ2-7; 8 nucleotides agree with TRBD1. The CDR3 is 13 residues long. After removal of 5 bases from V and 7 bases from J, the junction contained 7 bases not matched to a gene. Germline lookup yields CDR1 SNHLY and CDR2 FYNNEI. The CDR3, as DNA: TGTGCCAGCAGTCCGCAGGGGGCGAGGGAGCAGTACTTC. Its protein product is CASSPQGAREQYF.

The rearrangement uses TRBV28 and TRBJ1-5, with TRBD1 matching 8 bases. CDR1 is MDHEN, CDR2 SYDVKM, per germline. With V trimmed by 5 bases and J by 1 base, 7 bases remained unmatched. This CDR3 contains 16 residues. The CDR3 is CASSGQGGRSNQPQHF. In DNA form, the CDR3 reads TGTGCCAGCAGTGGACAGGGAGGAAGGAGCAATCAGCCCCAGCATTTT.

The chain carries TRBV27 and TRBJ1-6; D is unclear. CDR1 and CDR2 from the germline V gene are MNHEY and SMNVEV (reference sequence). The CDR3 runs 18 residues. Between the trimmed V and J ends, which lost 2 bases and 1 base, there was a span of 15 bases. The CDR3 sequence is CASSLDRNGWSYNSPLHF. The CDR3 DNA follows: TGTGCCAGCAGTTTAGATAGGAATGGTTGGTCCTATAATTCACCCCTCCACTTT.

The gene calls are TRBV11-2 and TRBJ2-7; 9 bases map to TRBD2. CDR1 and CDR2 from the germline V gene are SGHAT and FQNNGV. The V segment lost 3 bases and the J segment 0 bases; nucleotides outside the gene matches: 6. The CDR3 has 16 amino acids. The CDR3: CASSLAGGTVSYEQYF. DNA of the CDR3: TGTGCCAGCAGCTTGGCGGGGGGGACAGTCTCCTACGAGCAGTACTTC. The full variable domain, its missing parts supplied by reference TRBV11-2 and TRBJ2-7, is EAGVAQSPRYKIIEKRQSVAFWCNPISGHATLYWYQQILGQGPKLLIQFQNNGVVDDSQLPKDRFSAERLKGVDSTLKIQPAKLEDSAVYLCASSLAGGTVSYEQYFGPGTRLTVT.

The genes are TRBV29-1 and TRBJ2-1; D is possibly TRBD1 (5 bases). CDR1 and CDR2 (germline): SQVTM, ANQGSEA. The V end lost 4 bases, the J end lost 10 bases, and 14 bases lay between the germline ends. The CDR3 loop spans 12 amino acids. The CDR3: CSVAWAGYEQFF. Written as DNA, the CDR3 is TGCAGCGTTGCTTGGGCAGGGTACGAGCAGTTCTTC.

This clone has just one count. This chain joins TRBV30 and TRBJ2-2; D is undetermined. The ends were cut back, 0 bases at V and 2 bases at J, with 7 bases in the middle. Germline V gene lookup returns CDR1 GTSNPN and CDR2 SVGIG (reference sequence). The CDR3 contains 14 residues. The CDR3 DNA reads TGTGCCTGGAGTGTTCTGCCAAACACCGGGGAGCTGTTTTTT. Its protein product is CAWSVLPNTGELFF.

The chain carries TRBV27 and TRBJ2-3; TRBD1 might be the D (6 bases). The germline V gene has CDR1 MNHEY and CDR2 SMNVEV (reference sequence). This CDR3 is 16 amino acids long. The V gene lost 4 bases and the J gene lost 0 bases, with 14 bases spanning the gap. CDR3 nucleotide sequence: TGTGCCAGCAGTTCATGGACAGTTTCTAGCACAGATACGCAGTATTTT. This codes for CASSSWTVSSTDTQYF.

The rearrangement links TRBV28 to TRBJ2-3; D unresolved. Trimming shortened V by 10 bases and J by 5 bases, and 16 bases separated the two germline ends. In germline, CDR1 is MDHEN, CDR2 SYDVKM. CDR3 length: 13 residues. CDR3 protein: CATINYWGDTQYF. The CDR3 coding sequence is TGTGCCACCATAAACTATTGGGGAGATACGCAGTATTTT. The variable domain in full, completed from reference TRBV28 and TRBJ2-3, reads DVKVTQSSRYLVKRTGEKVFLECVQDMDHENMFWYRQDPGLGLRLIYFSYDVKMKEKGDIPEGYSVSREKKERFSLILESASTNQTSMYLCATINYWGDTQYFGPGTRLTVL.

The rearrangement uses TRBV27 and TRBJ2-3, with 10 bases that match TRBD2. Germline V gene lookup returns CDR1 MNHEY and CDR2 SMNVEV (reference sequence). V lost 6 bases to trimming and J lost 1 base; unmatched junction nucleotides: 4. The CDR3 has 15 amino acids. As DNA, the CDR3 is TGTGCCAGCAGGAGACTAGCGGGCCGCACAGATACGCAGTATTTT. It translates to CASRRLAGRTDTQYF.

The rearrangement links TRBV10-3 to TRBJ2-5; 7 nucleotides agree with TRBD2. The CDR3 spans 16 residues. Germline loops: CDR1 ENHRY, CDR2 SYGVKD. V lost 10 bases to trimming and J lost 5 bases; unmatched junction nucleotides: 19. CDR3 sequence reads: CATAPGGSRPWETQYF. CDR3 DNA sequence: TGTGCCACCGCACCCGGCGGGAGCCGGCCGTGGGAGACCCAGTACTTC.

The CDR3 sequence: CASSDGRAVGELFF. In DNA, the CDR3 is TGTGCCAGCAGTGATGGTAGGGCTGTCGGGGAGCTGTTTTTT. The chain carries TRBV2 and TRBJ2-2; the D is unclear. CDR3 size: 14 residues. CDR1 is SNHLY and CDR2 is FYNNEI in the germline V gene. Between the trimmed V and J ends, which lost 3 bases and 7 bases, there was a span of 12 bases. Full variable domain (remainder filled in from reference TRBV2 and TRBJ2-2): EPEVTQTPSHQVTQMGQEVILRCVPISNHLYFYWYRQILGQKVEFLVSFYNNEISEKSEIFDDQFSVERPDGSNFTLKIRSTKLEDSAMYFCASSDGRAVGELFFGEGSRLTVL.

Comments on this clone: The same CDR3 can be traced to other DNA sequences in this sample. The chain has TRBV7-9 and TRBJ2-3; D gene uncertain. This CDR3 spans 13 amino acids. Trimming took off 1 base at V and 4 bases at J, with 6 bases between the two ends. Germline V lookup: CDR1 SEHNR, CDR2 FQNEAQ (reference sequence). The DNA for the CDR3 is TGTGCCAGCAGCTTAGGTTCAGCAGATACGCAGTATTTT. This translates into CASSLGSADTQYF.

This rearrangement joins TRBV10-3 to TRBJ2-7, with 11 bases that match TRBD2. With V trimmed by 6 bases and J by 1 base, 5 bases remained unmatched. This CDR3 region has 15 residues. CDR1 and CDR2 (germline): ENHRY, SYGVKD. CDR3 sequence: CAIRGTSGGSYEQYF. As DNA, the CDR3 is TGTGCCATCAGAGGGACTAGCGGAGGATCCTACGAGCAGTACTTC.

With regard to this clone: At the DNA level, this CDR3 is encoded by other sequences in the same sample as well. The rearrangement links TRBV7-2 to TRBJ1-1; TRBD1 is a possible D gene (5 bases). This CDR3 contains 14 residues. The germline CDR1 and CDR2 sequences are SGHTA and FQGNSA. Deletions cut 5 bases from V and 1 base from J, with 11 bases between. For the CDR3, the DNA is TGTGCCAGCAGCCAAGGACAAACGAACACTGAAGCTTTCTTT. It is translated as CASSQGQTNTEAFF. Complete variable domain (other parts from reference TRBV7-2 and TRBJ1-1): GAGVSQSPSNKVTEKGKDVELRCDPISGHTALYWYRQSLGQGLEFLIYFQGNSAPDKSGLPSDRFSAERTGGSVSTLTIQRTQQEDSAVYLCASSQGQTNTEAFFGQGTRLTVV.

The rearrangement joins TRBV11-2 to TRBJ1-4; D gene uncertain. Germline-derived CDR1 and CDR2 are SGHAT and FQNNGV. V lost 2 bases to trimming and J lost 4 bases, with 8 bases between them. The CDR3 has 14 residues. Written as DNA, the CDR3 is TGTGCCAGCAGCTTAAGACCCAATAATGAAAAACTGTTTTTT. Translation gives CASSLRPNNEKLFF.

This chain links TRBV7-7 with TRBJ1-1, with unresolved D. CDR1 SSHAT and CDR2 FNYEAQ come from the germline V gene (reference sequence). V was pared by 4 bases and J by 1 base, with 7 bases between. This CDR3 has 13 residues. CDR3 loop: CASSSTPNTEAFF. As DNA, the CDR3 is TGTGCCAGCAGCTCAACCCCGAACACTGAAGCTTTCTTT.

The rearrangement joins TRBV5-1 to TRBJ2-5, with TRBD1 as a possible D gene (6 bases). There are 14 residues in the CDR3. Germline CDR1 reads SGHRS; CDR2 reads YFSETQ. V was trimmed by 4 bases and J by 5 bases, leaving 15 bases between them. The CDR3 DNA reads TGCGCCAGCAGCGGGGGACAAGACGGGGAGACCCAGTACTTC. It yields the protein CASSGGQDGETQYF.

This clone occurred a few times. The V and J genes are TRBV6-1 and TRBJ1-5; TRBD1 agrees at 7 bases. There are 13 residues in the CDR3. Trimming at V came to 8 bases and at J to 3 bases, leaving 4 bases not matched to a gene. The germline CDR1 and CDR2 sequences are MNHNS and SASEGT. CDR3 nucleotide sequence: TGTGCCAGCGGACAGGAGGCCAATCAGCCCCAGCATTTT. Its protein product is CASGQEANQPQHF.

This clone was seen a handful of times. The chain recombines TRBV19 with TRBJ2-7; D remains ambiguous. Germline-derived CDR1 and CDR2 are LNHDA and SQIVND (reference sequence). This CDR3 has 14 amino acids. The V end lost 4 bases, the J end lost 2 bases, and 12 bases lay between the germline ends. The CDR3 region is CASSSWPLAYEQYF. As DNA, the CDR3 is TGTGCCAGTAGTAGCTGGCCCCTTGCCTACGAGCAGTACTTC.

The chain couples TRBV28 to TRBJ1-5; D not certain. This CDR3 is 15 amino acids long. CDR1 and CDR2 (germline): MDHEN, SYDVKM. Trimming shortened V by 6 bases and J by 3 bases, and 15 bases separated the two germline ends. The chain's CDR3 is CASRSGVGNNQPQHF. CDR3 coding DNA: TGTGCCAGCAGATCCGGCGTGGGGAACAATCAGCCCCAGCATTTT.

The rearrangement uses TRBV5-4 and TRBJ2-7, with D perhaps assigned TRBD1 or TRBD2 (5 bases each). This CDR3 has 14 amino acids. Looked up from germline, CDR1 is SGHNT and CDR2 is YYREEE (reference sequence). Trimming shortened V by 3 bases and J by 2 bases, and 12 bases separated the two germline ends. Here the CDR3 reads CASSSGADTYEQYF. Here the CDR3 DNA reads TGTGCCAGCAGCTCCGGGGCAGATACCTACGAGCAGTACTTC. Together with reference TRBV5-4 and TRBJ2-7, the CDR3 gives the full variable domain: ETGVTQSPTHLIKTRGQQVTLRCSSQSGHNTVSWYQQALGQGPQFIFQYYREEENGRGNFPPRFSGLQFPNYSSELNVNALELDDSALYLCASSSGADTYEQYFGPGTRLTVT.

This clone was seen only a few times. The V call is TRBV4-1, the J call TRBJ2-3; TRBD2 aligns across 7 bases. Germline CDR1 MGHRA, CDR2 YSYEKL. After removal of 3 bases from V and 3 bases from J, the junction contained 9 bases not matched to a gene. The CDR3 totals 16 residues. CDR3 DNA sequence: TGCGCCAGCAGCCAGCCCGGGCGGGAGAAGACAGATACGCAGTATTTT. Encoded protein: CASSQPGREKTDTQYF.

The genes are TRBV6-5 and TRBJ1-1; TRBD1 matches at 8 bases. Per germline, CDR1 MNHEY and CDR2 SVGAGI. V shed 5 bases, J shed 4 bases, and the junction held 3 bases outside the gene matches. This CDR3 is 13 amino acids long. The CDR3 region is CASSIDRGTEAFF. The CDR3 nucleotides read TGTGCCAGCAGTATAGACAGGGGCACTGAAGCTTTCTTT.

The CDR3 sequence: CASSMTGLNYGYTF. For the CDR3, the DNA is TGTGCCAGTAGTATGACAGGATTGAACTATGGCTACACCTTC. V and J are TRBV19 and TRBJ1-2; D possibly corresponds to TRBD1 (6 bases). Germline V lookup: CDR1 LNHDA, CDR2 SQIVND (reference sequence). The V end lost 3 bases, the J end lost 2 bases, and 10 bases lay between the germline ends. The CDR3 has 14 amino acids.

Comments on this clone: In the same sample, other DNA sequences code for this CDR3. The rearrangement joins TRBV6-5 to TRBJ1-1; D is unclear. The CDR3 loop spans 13 amino acids. Germline V lookup: CDR1 MNHEY, CDR2 SVGAGI. The V and J ends lost 7 bases and 5 bases respectively, with 14 bases between them. The CDR3 DNA reads as TGTGCCAGCACTAGAACGGGTGGGACTGAAGCTTTCTTT. Translation gives CASTRTGGTEAFF.

CDR3 DNA: TGTGCCAGCAGCTTCGGGACCAGAATAGCGACTGAGCAGTTCTTC. Protein: CASSFGTRIATEQFF. The rearrangement joins TRBV7-3 to TRBJ2-1; D tentatively fits TRBD1 or TRBD2 (5 bases each). Germline CDR1 is SGHTA and CDR2 is FQGTGA. This CDR3 has 15 amino acids. V lost 3 bases and J 9 bases, leaving 18 bases between the germline ends.